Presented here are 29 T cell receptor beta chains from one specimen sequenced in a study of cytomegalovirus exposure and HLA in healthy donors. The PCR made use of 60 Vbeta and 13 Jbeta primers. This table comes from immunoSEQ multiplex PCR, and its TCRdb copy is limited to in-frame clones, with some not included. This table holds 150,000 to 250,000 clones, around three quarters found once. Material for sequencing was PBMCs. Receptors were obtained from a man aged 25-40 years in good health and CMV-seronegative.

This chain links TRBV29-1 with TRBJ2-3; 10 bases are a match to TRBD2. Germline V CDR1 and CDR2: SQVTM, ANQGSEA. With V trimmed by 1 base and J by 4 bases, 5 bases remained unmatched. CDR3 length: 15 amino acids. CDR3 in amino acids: CSVEVASGSADTQYF. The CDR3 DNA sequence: TGCAGCGTTGAAGTAGCTAGCGGGAGCGCAGATACGCAGTATTTT.

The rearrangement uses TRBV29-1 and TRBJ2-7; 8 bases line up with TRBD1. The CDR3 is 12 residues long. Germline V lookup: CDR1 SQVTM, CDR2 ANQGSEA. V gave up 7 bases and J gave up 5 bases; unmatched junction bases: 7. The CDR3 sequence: CSGSATGDEQYF. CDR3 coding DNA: TGCAGCGGTTCAGCGACAGGGGACGAGCAGTACTTC.

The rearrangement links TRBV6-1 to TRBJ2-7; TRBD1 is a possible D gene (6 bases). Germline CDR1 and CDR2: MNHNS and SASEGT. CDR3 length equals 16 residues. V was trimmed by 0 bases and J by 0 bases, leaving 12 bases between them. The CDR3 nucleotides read TGTGCCAGCAGTGAAGCTTCAGGGGTGAGCTCCTACGAGCAGTACTTC. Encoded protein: CASSEASGVSSYEQYF.

CDR3 amino acids: CASAGHLTYEQYF. CDR3 DNA: TGTGCCAGCGCTGGACACCTTACCTACGAGCAGTACTTC. The chain links TRBV28 to TRBJ2-5, with D possibly TRBD1 on 5 matching bases. Judging by the DNA end, TRBJ2-7 fits better; the J call may be wrong. The CDR3 has 13 amino acids. The germline gives CDR1 MDHEN, CDR2 SYDVKM.

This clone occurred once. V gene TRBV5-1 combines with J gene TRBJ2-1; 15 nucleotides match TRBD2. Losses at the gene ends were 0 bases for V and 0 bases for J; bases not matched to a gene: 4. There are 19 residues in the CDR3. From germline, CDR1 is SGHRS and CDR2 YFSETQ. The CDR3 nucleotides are TGCGCCAGCAGCTTGGTACGGGGACTAGCGGGGGGCTCCTACAATGAGCAGTTCTTC. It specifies CASSLVRGLAGGSYNEQFF. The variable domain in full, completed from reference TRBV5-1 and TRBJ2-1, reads KAGVTQTPRYLIKTRGQQVTLSCSPISGHRSVSWYQQTPGQGLQFLFEYFSETQRNKGNFPGRFSGRQFSNSRSEMNVSTLELGDSALYLCASSLVRGLAGGSYNEQFFGPGTRLTVL.

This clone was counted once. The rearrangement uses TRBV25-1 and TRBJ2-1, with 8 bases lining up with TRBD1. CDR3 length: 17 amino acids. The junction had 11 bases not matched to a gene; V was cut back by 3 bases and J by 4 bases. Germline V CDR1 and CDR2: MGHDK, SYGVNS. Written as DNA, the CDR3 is TGTGCCAGCAGTGATCTTGGGACAGGCCTGGGGTACAATGAGCAGTTCTTC. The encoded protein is CASSDLGTGLGYNEQFF.

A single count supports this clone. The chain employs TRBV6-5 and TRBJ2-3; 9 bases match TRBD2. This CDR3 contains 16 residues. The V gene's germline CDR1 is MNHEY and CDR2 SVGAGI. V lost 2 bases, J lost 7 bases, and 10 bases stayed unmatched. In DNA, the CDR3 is TGTGCCAGCAGTTACAGATTAGCGGGGGAGAGGAATACGCAGTATTTT. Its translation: CASSYRLAGERNTQYF.

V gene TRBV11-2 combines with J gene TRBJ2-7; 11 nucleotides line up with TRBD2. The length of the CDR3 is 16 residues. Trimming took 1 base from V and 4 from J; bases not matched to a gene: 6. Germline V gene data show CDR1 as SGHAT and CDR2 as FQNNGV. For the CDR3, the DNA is TGTGCCAGCAGCTTAGCACCGGGACTAGCGGTTTACGAGCAGTACTTC. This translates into CASSLAPGLAVYEQYF.

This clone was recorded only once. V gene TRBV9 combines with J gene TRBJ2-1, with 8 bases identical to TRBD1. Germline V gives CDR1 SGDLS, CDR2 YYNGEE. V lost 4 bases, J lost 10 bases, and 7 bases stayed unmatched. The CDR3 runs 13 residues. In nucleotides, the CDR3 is TGTGCCAGCAGCACAAGACAGGGGAACGAGCAGTTCTTC. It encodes CASSTRQGNEQFF.

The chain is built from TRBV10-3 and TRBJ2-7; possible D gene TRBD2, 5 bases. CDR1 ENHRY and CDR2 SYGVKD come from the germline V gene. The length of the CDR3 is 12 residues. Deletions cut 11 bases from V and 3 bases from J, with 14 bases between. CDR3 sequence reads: CAAGPGVYEQYF. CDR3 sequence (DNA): TGTGCCGCGGGCCCTGGCGTCTACGAGCAGTACTTC.

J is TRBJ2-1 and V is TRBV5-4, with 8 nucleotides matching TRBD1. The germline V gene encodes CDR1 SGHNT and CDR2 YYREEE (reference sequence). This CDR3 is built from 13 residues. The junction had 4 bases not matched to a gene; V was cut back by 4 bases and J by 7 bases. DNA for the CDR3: TGTGCCAGCAGCGTTGACAGGGGTAATGAGCAGTTCTTC. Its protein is CASSVDRGNEQFF.

CDR3 sequence: CASSQVNAATNEKLFF. CDR3 coding DNA: TGCGCCAGCAGCCAAGTTAATGCAGCAACTAATGAAAAACTGTTTTTT. The rearrangement joins TRBV4-1 to TRBJ1-4; no clear D gene. This CDR3 has 16 amino acids. V lost 1 base and J lost 0, with 9 bases in between. Germline values: CDR1 MGHRA, CDR2 YSYEKL.

CDR3 bases: TGTGCCAGCCCGAGGCCCCGGGACAGGGGTTACGAGCAGTACTTC. This codes for CASPRPRDRGYEQYF. This chain joins TRBV25-1 and TRBJ2-7, with 10 bases matching TRBD1. V lost 8 bases, J lost 4 bases, and 11 bases stayed unmatched. The CDR3 has 15 amino acids. In germline, CDR1 is MGHDK, CDR2 SYGVNS.

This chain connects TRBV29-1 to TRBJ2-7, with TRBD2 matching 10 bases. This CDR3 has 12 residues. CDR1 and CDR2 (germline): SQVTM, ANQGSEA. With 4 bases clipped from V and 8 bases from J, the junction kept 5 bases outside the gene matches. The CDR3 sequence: CSVASGSSQQYF. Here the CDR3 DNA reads TGCAGCGTTGCTAGCGGGAGCTCCCAGCAGTACTTC.

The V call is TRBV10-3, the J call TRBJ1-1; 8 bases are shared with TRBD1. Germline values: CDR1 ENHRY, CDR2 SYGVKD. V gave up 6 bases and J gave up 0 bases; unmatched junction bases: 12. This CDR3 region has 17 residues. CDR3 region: CAIRDRPRDRLNTEAFF. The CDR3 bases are TGTGCCATCAGGGACAGACCCCGGGACAGGCTGAACACTGAAGCTTTCTTT.

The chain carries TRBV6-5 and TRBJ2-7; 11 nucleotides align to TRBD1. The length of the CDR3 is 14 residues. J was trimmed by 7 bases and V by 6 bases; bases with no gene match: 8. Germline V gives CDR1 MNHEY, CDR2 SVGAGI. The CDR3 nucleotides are TGTGCCAGCAGCCCTGGACAGGGGGCGAGGGAGCAGTACTTC. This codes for CASSPGQGAREQYF.

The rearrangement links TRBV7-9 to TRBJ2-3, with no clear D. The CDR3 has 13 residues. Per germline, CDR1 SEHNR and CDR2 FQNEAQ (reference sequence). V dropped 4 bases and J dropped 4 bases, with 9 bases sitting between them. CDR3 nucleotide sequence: TGTGCCAGCAGCTGGAGAGATGCAGATACGCAGTATTTT. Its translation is CASSWRDADTQYF.

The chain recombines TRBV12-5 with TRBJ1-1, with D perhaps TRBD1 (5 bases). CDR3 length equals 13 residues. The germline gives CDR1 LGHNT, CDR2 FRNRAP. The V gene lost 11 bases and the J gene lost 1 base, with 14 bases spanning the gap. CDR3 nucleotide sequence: TGTGCTCATAGGGGCAGACAGAACACTGAAGCTTTCTTT. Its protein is CAHRGRQNTEAFF.

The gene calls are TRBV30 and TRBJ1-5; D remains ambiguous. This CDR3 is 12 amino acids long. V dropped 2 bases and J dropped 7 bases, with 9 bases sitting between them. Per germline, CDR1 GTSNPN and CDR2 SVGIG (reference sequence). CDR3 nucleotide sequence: TGTGCCTGGAGTAGAGGTGCCCAGCCCCAGCATTTT. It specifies CAWSRGAQPQHF.

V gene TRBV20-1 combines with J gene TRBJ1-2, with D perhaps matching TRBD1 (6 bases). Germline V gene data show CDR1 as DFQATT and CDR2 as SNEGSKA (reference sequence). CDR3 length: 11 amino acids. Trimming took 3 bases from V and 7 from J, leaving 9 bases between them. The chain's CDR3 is CSARVGGGYTF. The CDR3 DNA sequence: TGCAGTGCTAGGGTAGGGGGTGGCTACACCTTC.

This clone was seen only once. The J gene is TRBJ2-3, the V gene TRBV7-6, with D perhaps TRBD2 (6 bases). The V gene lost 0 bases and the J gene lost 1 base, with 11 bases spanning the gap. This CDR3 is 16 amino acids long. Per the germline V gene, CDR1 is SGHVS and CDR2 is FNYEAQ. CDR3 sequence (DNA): TGTGCCAGCAGCTTAGCAACGGGAGTCGGCACAGATACGCAGTATTTT. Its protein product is CASSLATGVGTDTQYF.

CDR3 nucleotides: TGTGCCAGCAGCTCGACCGGGACTAGCGTTCATGAGCAGTTCTTC. Amino acids: CASSSTGTSVHEQFF. The chain has TRBV11-2 and TRBJ2-1; TRBD2 aligns across 10 bases. CDR1 is SGHAT, CDR2 FQNNGV, per germline. The V and J ends lost 4 bases and 8 bases, in that order; junction bases with no gene match: 8. The CDR3 is 15 amino acids. The full variable domain, with the rest looked up from reference TRBV11-2 and TRBJ2-1, is EAGVAQSPRYKIIEKRQSVAFWCNPISGHATLYWYQQILGQGPKLLIQFQNNGVVDDSQLPKDRFSAERLKGVDSTLKIQPAKLEDSAVYLCASSSTGTSVHEQFFGPGTRLTVL.

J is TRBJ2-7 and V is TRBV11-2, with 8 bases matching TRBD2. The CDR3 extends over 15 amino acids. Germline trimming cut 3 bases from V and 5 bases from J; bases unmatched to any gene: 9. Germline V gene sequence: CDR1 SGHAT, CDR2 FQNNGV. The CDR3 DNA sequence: TGTGCCAGCAGCTTGGAAAGCGGGAGTGGCCACGAGCAGTACTTC. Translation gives CASSLESGSGHEQYF.

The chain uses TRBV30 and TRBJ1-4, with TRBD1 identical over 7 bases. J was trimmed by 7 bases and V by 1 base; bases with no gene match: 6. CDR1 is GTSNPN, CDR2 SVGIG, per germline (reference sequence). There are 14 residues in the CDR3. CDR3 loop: CAWSEQGKAEKLFF. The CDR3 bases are TGTGCCTGGAGTGAACAGGGGAAGGCTGAAAAACTGTTTTTT.

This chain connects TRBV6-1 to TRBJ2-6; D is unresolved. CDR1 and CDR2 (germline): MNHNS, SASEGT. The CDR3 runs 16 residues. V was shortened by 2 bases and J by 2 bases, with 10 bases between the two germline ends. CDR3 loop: CASSEPERAGANVLTF. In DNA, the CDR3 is TGTGCCAGCAGTGAACCGGAGAGAGCTGGGGCCAACGTCCTGACTTTC.

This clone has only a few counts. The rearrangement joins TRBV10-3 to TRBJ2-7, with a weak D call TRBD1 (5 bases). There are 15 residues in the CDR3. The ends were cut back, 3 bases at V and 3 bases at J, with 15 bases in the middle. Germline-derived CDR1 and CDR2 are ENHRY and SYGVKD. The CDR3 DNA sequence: TGTGCCATCAGTGACCCATCAGGGTACTTCTACGAGCAGTACTTC. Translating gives CAISDPSGYFYEQYF.

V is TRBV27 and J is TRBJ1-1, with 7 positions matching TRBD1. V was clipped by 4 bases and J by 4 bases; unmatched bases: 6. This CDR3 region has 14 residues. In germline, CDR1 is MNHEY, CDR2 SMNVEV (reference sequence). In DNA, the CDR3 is TGTGCCAGCAGTTCCGGGACAGTAAGCACTGAAGCTTTCTTT. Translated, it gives CASSSGTVSTEAFF.

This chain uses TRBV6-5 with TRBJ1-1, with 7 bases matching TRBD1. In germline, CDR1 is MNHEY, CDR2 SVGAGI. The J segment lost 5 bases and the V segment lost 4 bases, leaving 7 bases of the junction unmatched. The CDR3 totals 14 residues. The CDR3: CASSSQGYQTEAFF. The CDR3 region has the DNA TGTGCCAGCAGTTCACAGGGGTATCAGACTGAAGCTTTCTTT.

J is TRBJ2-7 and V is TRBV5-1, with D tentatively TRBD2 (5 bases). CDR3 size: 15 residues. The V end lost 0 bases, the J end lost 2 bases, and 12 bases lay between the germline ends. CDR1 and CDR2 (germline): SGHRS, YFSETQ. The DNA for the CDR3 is TGCGCCAGCAGCTTGGGGGCACTAGGAACCTACGAGCAGTACTTC. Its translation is CASSLGALGTYEQYF.